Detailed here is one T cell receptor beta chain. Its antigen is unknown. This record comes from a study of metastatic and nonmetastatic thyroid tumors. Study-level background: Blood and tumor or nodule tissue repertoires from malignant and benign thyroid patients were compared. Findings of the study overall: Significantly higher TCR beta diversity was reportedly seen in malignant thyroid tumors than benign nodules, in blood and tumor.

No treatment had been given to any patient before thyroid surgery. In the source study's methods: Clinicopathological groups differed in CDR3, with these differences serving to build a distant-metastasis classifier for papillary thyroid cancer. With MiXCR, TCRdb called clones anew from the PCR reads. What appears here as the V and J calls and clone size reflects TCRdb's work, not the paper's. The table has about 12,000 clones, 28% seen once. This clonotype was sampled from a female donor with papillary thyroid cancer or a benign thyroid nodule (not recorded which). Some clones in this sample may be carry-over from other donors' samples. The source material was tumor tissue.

The CDR3: CASSARVGTDTQYF. The CDR3 DNA is TGCGCCAGCAGCGCACGAGTGGGTACAGATACGCAGTATTTT. The chain carries TRBV5-1 and TRBJ2-3, with D uncertain. Germline V lookup: CDR1 SGHRS, CDR2 YFSETQ. Trimming stripped 4 bases from V and 3 bases from J, with 12 bases between. The CDR3 is 14 amino acids.